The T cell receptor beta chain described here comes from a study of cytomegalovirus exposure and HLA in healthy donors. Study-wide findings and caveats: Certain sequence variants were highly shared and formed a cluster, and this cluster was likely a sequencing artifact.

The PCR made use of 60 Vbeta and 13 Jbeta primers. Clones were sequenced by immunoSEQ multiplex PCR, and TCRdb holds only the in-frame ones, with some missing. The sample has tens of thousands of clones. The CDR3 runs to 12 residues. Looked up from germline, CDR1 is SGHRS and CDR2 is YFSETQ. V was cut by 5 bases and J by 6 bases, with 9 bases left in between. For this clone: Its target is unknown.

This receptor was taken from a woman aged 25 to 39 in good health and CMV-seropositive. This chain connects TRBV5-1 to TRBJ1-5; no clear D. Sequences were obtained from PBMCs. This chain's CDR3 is CASRLRGQPQHF. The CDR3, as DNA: TGCGCCAGCAGATTACGGGGTCAGCCCCAGCATTTT.